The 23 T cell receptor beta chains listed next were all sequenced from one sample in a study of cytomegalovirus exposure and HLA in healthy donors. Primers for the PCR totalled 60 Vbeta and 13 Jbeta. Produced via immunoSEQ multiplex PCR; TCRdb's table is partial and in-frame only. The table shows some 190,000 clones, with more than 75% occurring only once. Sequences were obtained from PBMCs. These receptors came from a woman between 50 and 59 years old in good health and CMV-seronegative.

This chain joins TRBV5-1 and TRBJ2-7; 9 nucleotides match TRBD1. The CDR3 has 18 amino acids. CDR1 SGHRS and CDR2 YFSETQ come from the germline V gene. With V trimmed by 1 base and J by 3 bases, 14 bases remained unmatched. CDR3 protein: CASSLPDIVGQGLYEQYF. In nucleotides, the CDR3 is TGCGCCAGCAGCTTGCCCGATATCGTGGGACAGGGCCTCTACGAGCAGTACTTC. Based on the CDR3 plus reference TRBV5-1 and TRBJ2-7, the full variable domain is KAGVTQTPRYLIKTRGQQVTLSCSPISGHRSVSWYQQTPGQGLQFLFEYFSETQRNKGNFPGRFSGRQFSNSRSEMNVSTLELGDSALYLCASSLPDIVGQGLYEQYFGPGTRLTVT.

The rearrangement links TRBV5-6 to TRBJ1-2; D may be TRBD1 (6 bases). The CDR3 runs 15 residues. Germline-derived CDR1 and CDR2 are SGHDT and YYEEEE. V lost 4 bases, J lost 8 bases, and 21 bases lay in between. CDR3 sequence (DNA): TGTGCCAGCAGCCCCCGAGGGGCGGGGGCTTGGGGCTACACCTTC. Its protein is CASSPRGAGAWGYTF.

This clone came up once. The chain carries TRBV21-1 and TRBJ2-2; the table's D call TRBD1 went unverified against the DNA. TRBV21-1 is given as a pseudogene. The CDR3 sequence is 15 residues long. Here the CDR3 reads CASSGGTGSTGELFF. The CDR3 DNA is TGTGCCAGCAGCGGAGGGACAGGGAGCACCGGGGAGCTGTTTTTT.

The CDR3 sequence: CASSLKGNRPGELFF. CDR3 sequence (DNA): TGTGCCAGCAGCTTGAAGGGGAACAGACCCGGGGAGCTGTTTTTT. The chain couples TRBV5-6 to TRBJ2-2, with D possibly TRBD1 on 5 matching bases. Germline-derived CDR1 and CDR2 are SGHDT and YYEEEE. This CDR3 is 15 amino acids long. The ends were cut back, 1 base at V and 6 bases at J, with 13 bases in the middle.

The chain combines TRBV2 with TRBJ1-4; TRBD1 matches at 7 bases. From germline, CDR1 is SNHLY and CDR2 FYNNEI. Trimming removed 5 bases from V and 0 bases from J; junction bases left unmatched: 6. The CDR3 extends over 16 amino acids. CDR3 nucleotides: TGTGCCAGCAGTATGGGACAGTTCGCAACTAATGAAAAACTGTTTTTT. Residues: CASSMGQFATNEKLFF.

In nucleotides, the CDR3 is TGCAGCGTTGAATCGCCCCGTGAGGAGTTAGTAGCTTTCTTT. This sequence encodes CSVESPREELVAFF. The rearrangement uses TRBV29-1 and TRBJ1-1, with no clear D. Germline-derived CDR1 and CDR2 are SQVTM and ANQGSEA. The CDR3 consists of 14 residues. V was cut by 2 bases and J by 10 bases, with 20 bases left in between.

CDR3 residues: CASSLDSGGRDYGYTF. As DNA, the CDR3 is TGTGCCAGCAGCTTGGATTCAGGGGGCCGAGACTATGGCTACACCTTC. V is TRBV5-4 and J is TRBJ1-2; the match to TRBD1 covers 8 bases. V shed 0 bases and J 3 bases; nucleotides not matched to a gene: 7. Germline-derived CDR1 and CDR2 are SGHNT and YYREEE (reference sequence). The length of the CDR3 is 16 residues.

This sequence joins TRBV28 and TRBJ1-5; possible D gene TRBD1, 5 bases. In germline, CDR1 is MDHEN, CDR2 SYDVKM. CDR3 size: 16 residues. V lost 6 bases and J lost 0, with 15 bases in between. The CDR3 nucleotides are TGTGCCAGCAGCCGTCGACAGCCTTATAGCAATCAGCCCCAGCATTTT. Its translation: CASSRRQPYSNQPQHF.

The CDR3 sequence: CASSSWDRRNTEAFF. For the CDR3, the DNA is TGTGCCAGTAGTTCCTGGGACAGGCGAAACACTGAAGCTTTCTTT. V is TRBV19 and J is TRBJ1-1, with 8 bases that match TRBD1. Germline V lookup: CDR1 LNHDA, CDR2 SQIVND (reference sequence). The V segment lost 5 bases and the J segment 2 bases; nucleotides outside the gene matches: 7. The CDR3 has 15 residues.

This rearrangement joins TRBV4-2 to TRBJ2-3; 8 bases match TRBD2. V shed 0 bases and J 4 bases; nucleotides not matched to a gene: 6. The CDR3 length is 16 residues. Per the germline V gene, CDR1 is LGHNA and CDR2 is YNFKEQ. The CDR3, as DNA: TGTGCCAGCAGCCAAGATAGCGGGATGGGCGCAGATACGCAGTATTTT. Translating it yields CASSQDSGMGADTQYF.

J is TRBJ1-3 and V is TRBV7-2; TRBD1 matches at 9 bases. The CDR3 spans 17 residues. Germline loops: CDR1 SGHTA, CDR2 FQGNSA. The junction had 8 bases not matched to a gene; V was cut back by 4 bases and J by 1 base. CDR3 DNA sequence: TGTGCCAGCAGCTCAAACAGGGGGCGAATATCTGGAAACACCATATATTTT. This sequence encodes CASSSNRGRISGNTIYF.

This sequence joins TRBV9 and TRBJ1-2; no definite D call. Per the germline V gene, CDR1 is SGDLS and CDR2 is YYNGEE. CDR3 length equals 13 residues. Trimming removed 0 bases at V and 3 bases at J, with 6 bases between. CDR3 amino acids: CASSVGQDYGYTF. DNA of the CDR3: TGTGCCAGCAGCGTAGGGCAGGACTATGGCTACACCTTC.

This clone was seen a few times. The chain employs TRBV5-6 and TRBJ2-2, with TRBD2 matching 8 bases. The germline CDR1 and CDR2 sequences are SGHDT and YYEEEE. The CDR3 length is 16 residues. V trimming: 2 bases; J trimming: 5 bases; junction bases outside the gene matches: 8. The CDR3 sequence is CASSFLSSGETGELFF. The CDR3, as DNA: TGTGCCAGCAGCTTTTTAAGTAGCGGGGAAACCGGGGAGCTGTTTTTT.

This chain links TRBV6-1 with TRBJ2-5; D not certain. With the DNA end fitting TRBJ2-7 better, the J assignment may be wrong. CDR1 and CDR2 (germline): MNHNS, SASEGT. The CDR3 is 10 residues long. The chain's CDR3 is CAIGAYEQYF. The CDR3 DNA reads TGTGCCATCGGAGCCTACGAGCAGTACTTC.

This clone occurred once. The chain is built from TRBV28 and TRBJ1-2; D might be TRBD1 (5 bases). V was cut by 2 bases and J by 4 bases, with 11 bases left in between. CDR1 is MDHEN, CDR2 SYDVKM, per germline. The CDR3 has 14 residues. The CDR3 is CASSLKGRFYGYTF. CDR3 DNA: TGTGCCAGCAGTTTAAAGGGGCGTTTCTATGGCTACACCTTC.

DNA for the CDR3: TGTGCCAGCAGCACCCGACAGGGGGTTAGGAATCAGCCCCAGCATTTT. Its protein product is CASSTRQGVRNQPQHF. The genes are TRBV7-2 and TRBJ1-5; the match to TRBD1 covers 9 bases. Looked up from germline, CDR1 is SGHTA and CDR2 is FQGNSA. J lost 4 bases, V lost 5 bases, and 9 bases had no gene match. This CDR3 has 16 amino acids.

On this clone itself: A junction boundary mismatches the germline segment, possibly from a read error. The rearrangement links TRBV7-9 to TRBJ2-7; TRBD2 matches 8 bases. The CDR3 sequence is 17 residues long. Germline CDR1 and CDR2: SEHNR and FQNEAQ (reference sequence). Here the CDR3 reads CSSSLVKSGGRLYEQYF. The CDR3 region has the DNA TGTTCCAGCAGCTTAGTAAAATCGGGCGGGAGGTTGTACGAGCAGTACTTC.

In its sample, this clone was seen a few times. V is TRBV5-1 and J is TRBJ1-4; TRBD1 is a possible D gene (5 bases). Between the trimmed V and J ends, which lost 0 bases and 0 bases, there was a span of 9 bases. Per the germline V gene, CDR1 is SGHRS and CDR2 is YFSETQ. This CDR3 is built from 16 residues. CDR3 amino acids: CASSLVTGTTNEKLFF. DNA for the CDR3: TGCGCCAGCAGCTTGGTAACAGGAACAACTAATGAAAAACTGTTTTTT.

This CDR3 is CASSLGGSSYEQYF. The CDR3, as DNA: TGTGCCAGCAGTTTAGGGGGGAGCTCCTACGAGCAGTACTTC. V gene TRBV27 combines with J gene TRBJ2-7; TRBD2 is a possible D gene (6 bases). V lost 2 bases and J 0 bases, leaving 8 bases between the germline ends. The CDR3 contains 14 residues. In germline, CDR1 is MNHEY, CDR2 SMNVEV (reference sequence).

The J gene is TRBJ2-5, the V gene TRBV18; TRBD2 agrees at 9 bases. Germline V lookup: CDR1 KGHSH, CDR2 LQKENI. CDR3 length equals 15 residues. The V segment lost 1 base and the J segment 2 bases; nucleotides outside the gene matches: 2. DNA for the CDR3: TGTGCCAGCTCACCACAGGGACTAGCTCAAGAGACCCAGTACTTC. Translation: CASSPQGLAQETQYF.

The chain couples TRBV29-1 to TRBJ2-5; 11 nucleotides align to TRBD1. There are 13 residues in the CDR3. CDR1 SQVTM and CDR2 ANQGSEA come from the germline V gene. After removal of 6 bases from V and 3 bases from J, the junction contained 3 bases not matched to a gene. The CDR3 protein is CSVGQGGKETQYF. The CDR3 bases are TGCAGCGTGGGACAGGGGGGAAAAGAGACCCAGTACTTC.

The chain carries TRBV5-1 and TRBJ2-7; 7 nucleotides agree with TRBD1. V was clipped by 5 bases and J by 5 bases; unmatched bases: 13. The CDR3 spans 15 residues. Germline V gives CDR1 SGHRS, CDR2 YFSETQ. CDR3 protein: CASRGARQGIHEQYF. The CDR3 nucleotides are TGCGCCAGCAGGGGGGCCCGACAGGGTATCCACGAGCAGTACTTC.

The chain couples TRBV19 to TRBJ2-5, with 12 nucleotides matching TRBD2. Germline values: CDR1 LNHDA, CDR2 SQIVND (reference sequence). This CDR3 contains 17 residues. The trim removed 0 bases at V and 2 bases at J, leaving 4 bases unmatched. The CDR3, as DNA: TGTGCCAGTAGTATAGACCTACTAGCGGGGGGTCAAGAGACCCAGTACTTC. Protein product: CASSIDLLAGGQETQYF.